This TCR beta chain was documented in a study of memory CD4+ T cells and cytomegalovirus serostatus. Study in general: Of the healthy Belgian adults, 8 to 10 were CMV seropositive and 24 seronegative. Study-wide results and limits: The CMV-associated TCR signature appears largely within the CD4+ memory repertoire.

Original analysis: Out-of-frame sequences were removed, leaving 2 million to 2.5 million distinct TCRbeta sequences. Assay used: immunoSEQ multiplex PCR; TCRdb lists only in-frame clones, some missing. V and J calls and clone size come straight from that table; D and trimming were deduced from the DNA. The data hold 45,000 to 65,000 clones, with 70% to 85% observed a single time. Single viable CD3+CD4+CD8-CD45RO+ cells were sorted as the memory CD4+ T cells. Positive selection with CD4 microbeads enriched total CD4+ T cells. The CDR3 consists of 13 residues. The V gene end was trimmed by 6 bases and the J gene end by 6 bases; junction bases not matched to a gene: 5. From germline, CDR1 is WSHSY and CDR2 SAAADI. A note on this clone: Antigen specificity is unknown.

V gene TRBV10-2 combines with J gene TRBJ2-1, with 7 bases aligning to TRBD1. This receptor was obtained from an adult in good health and CMV-seronegative. Sequenced sample: memory CD4+ T cells from blood. Here the CDR3 DNA reads TGCGCCAGCAGCCCGACAGGGTCCAATGAGCAGTTCTTC. Amino acid sequence: CASSPTGSNEQFF.